This TCR beta chain came from a study of shared clonotypes between healthy human individuals (dated by TCRdb to 2020 to 2022). Regarding the research as a whole: The cohort included three men and a couple of women between 18 and 49 years of age. To estimate repertoire size and how much clonotypes are shared between individuals, the study performed deep sequencing of blood TCR repertoires from a handful of healthy adults. To increase sequencing depth and limit assay-specific biases, different laboratories used diverse techniques to prepare libraries and sequence TCR repertoires. Between about 0.85 and 8.9 billion PBMCs per donor were obtained by leukapheresis.

Details on this clone: This receptor's antigen is unknown. The record has no base qualities; no much larger clone is one base away.

TCR CDR3 regions were amplified from genomic DNA by multiplex PCR using the deep immunoSEQ assay. For each cell subset, the extracted genomic DNA was distributed evenly across all wells of several immunoSEQ 96-well plates, and each plate served as one replicate. For unsorted PBMC, about 270 ng of genomic DNA, equivalent to approximately 30,000 T cell genomes, went into each replicate PCR. Genomic DNA from unsorted PBMC was sequenced over ten immunoSEQ deep assay plates. The purified libraries were quantified using a Qubit 3.0 fluorometer, sized with a Bioanalyzer 2100, and then quantified again using the KAPA Library Quantification kit. Every immunoSEQ 96-well plate was sequenced on a separate single-read 150-cycle Illumina NextSeq 550 flow cell. The source study handled its data this way. Because only junctional sequences without quality scores were contained in the immunoSEQ output, filtering matching that applied to full-length reads could not be performed. Sequences were annotated with PyIR, a Python wrapper for IgBLAST v1.9, and V/J genes and CDR3 were assigned using IMGT germline references. Any read was removed if the V/J assignment was weak (E-value above 1e-6), the CDR3 was missing, or the read contained stop codons, out-of-frame junctions, or ambiguous translated residues. V3J clonotypes were defined as sequences sharing an identical inferred V gene, J gene, and CDR3 amino acid sequence. The percentage overlap between two repertoires was calculated by dividing the number of shared unique clonotypes by the size of the smaller repertoire. Richness of each repertoire was evaluated using RTK rarefaction, the Chao1 estimator, and Recon v2.1 estimates of unobserved clonotypes. This is the immuneACCESS table as TCRdb keeps it, with only in-frame sequences that have V and J called. A part of the clones is gone; compared with another copy, unresolved V genes explain less than half, and the rest is unexplained. Clone size and the V and J calls come from that table; the DNA yielded D and trimming. Recorded for this sample are a few hundred thousand clones; roughly 79% of them occurred a single time. Clones ranked in the top ten supply around 12% of the sample.

CDR1 and CDR2 were assigned from the germline V gene as SGHRS and YFSETQ. From the cysteine up to the phenylalanine, the CDR3 has a length of 17 residues. Just CDR3 DNA is preserved here, 51 bases in frame from base 1. V gives up 0 bases and J gives up 5 bases, and the segment between their germline ends measures 19 bases. The full study reports these points: Pairwise subsampling indicated that sequencing depth was expected to affect the degree of clonotype sharing among donors. Sampling was restricted to blood, and TCR repertoires in tissue are likely to differ from TCR repertoires in blood. The genetic and exposure-history diversity represented was limited by the small number of donors.

The donors were healthy, HIV-negative adults with no recently reported acute infections or vaccinations. All donors were Caucasian adults living in Nashville, Tennessee, USA. For unsorted samples, 85 million to 100 million PBMCs were counted, and genomic DNA was extracted using the QIAamp DNA Blood Mini kit. After blood collection by leukapheresis, PBMCs were isolated using Ficoll-Histopaque density gradient centrifugation and then cryopreserved in the vapor phase of liquid nitrogen. The TCR originated in a woman in her forties in good health. Some clones in this sample may be carry-over from other donors' samples. Sequenced material: PBMCs. In this chain, TRBV5-1 is recombined with TRBJ2-3; the D gene is perhaps TRBD1 or TRBD2, each of them matching over 5 bases. The DNA sequence is TGCGCCAGCAGCTTGGCCCCCTCGGCCTCTGGGGGAGATACGCAGTATTTT. This encodes CASSLAPSASGGDTQYF.